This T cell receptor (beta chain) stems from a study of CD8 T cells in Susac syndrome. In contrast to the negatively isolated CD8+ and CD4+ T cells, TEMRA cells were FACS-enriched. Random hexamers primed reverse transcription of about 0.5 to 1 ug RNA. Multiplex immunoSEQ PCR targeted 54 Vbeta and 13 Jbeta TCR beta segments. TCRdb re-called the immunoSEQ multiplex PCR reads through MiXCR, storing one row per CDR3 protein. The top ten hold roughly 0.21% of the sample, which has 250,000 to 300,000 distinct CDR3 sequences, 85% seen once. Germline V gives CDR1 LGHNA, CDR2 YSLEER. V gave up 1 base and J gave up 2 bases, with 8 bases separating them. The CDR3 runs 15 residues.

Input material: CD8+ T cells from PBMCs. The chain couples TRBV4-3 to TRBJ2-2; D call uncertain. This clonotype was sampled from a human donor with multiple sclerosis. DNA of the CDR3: TGCGCCAGCAGCCAAGTCTCCATAAACACCGGGGAGCTGTTTTTT. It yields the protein CASSQVSINTGELFF.